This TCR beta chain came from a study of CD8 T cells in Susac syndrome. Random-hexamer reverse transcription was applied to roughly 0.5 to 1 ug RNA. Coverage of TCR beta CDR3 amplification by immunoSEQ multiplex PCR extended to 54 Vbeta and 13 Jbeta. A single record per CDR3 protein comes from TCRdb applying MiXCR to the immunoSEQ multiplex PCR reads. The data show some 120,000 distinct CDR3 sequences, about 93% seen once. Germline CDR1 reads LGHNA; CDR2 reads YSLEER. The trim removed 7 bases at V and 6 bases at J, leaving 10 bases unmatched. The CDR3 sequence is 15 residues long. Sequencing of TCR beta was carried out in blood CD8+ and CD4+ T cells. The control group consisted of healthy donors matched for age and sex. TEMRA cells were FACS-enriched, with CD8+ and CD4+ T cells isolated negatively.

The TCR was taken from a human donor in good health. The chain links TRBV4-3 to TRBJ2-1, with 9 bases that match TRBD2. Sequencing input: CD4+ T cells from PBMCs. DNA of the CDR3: TGCGCCAGCAAGGTGGGGATAGCGGGAGCCAATGAGCAGTTCTTC. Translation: CASKVGIAGANEQFF.